Following are 26 T cell receptor beta chains from one sample sequenced in a study of T cells after yellow fever vaccination. A single record per CDR3 protein comes from TCRdb applying MiXCR to the 5' RACE reads. This table has approximately 160,000 distinct CDR3 sequences, roughly 6.4% appearing once. This specimen consisted of CD4+ T cells sorted from PBMCs, obtained on the day of the first yellow fever vaccination. The receptors were gathered from a man between 18 and 35 years old who received the YFV17D yellow fever vaccine.

This clonotype was counted many times. CDR3 loop: CASSSPRTGGGMVYGYTF. DNA of the CDR3: TGTGCCAGCAGCTCCCCCCGGACAGGGGGCGGTATGGTCTATGGCTACACCTTC. The chain is built from TRBV11-1 and TRBJ1-2, with 11 nucleotides matching TRBD1. Trimming cost V 4 bases and J 4 bases; bases outside gene matches: 14. Germline V gene sequence: CDR1 SGHAT, CDR2 FQDESV (reference sequence). The CDR3 is made up of 18 amino acids.

This clonotype was recorded at least ten times. The rearrangement uses TRBV3-1 and TRBJ2-7, with D unclear. Germline V gene data show CDR1 as LGHDT and CDR2 as YNNKEL (reference sequence). Trimming removed 2 bases from V and 3 bases from J, with 23 bases in between. This CDR3 region has 18 residues. CDR3 residues: CASSQRGMAGQVFYEQYV. CDR3 coding DNA: TGTGCCAGCAGCCAACGTGGTATGGCAGGCCAAGTTTTCTACGAGCAGTACGTC.

A few counts support this clonotype. V usage is TRBV30 and J usage is TRBJ2-5; possibly TRBD2 for D (7 bases). The CDR3 consists of 16 residues. V was pared by 0 bases and J by 0 bases, with 14 bases between. CDR1 GTSNPN and CDR2 SVGIG come from the germline V gene (reference sequence). The CDR3 DNA follows: TGTGCCTGGAGTGTGGGCGGGGGCCTGTACCAAGAGACCCAGTACTTC. Amino acid sequence: CAWSVGGGLYQETQYF. Drawing the rest from reference TRBV30 and TRBJ2-5, the complete variable domain is SQTIHQWPATLVQPVGSPLSLECTVEGTSNPNLYWYRQAAGRGLQLLFYSVGIGQISSEVPQNLSASRPQDRQFILSSKKLLLSDSGFYLCAWSVGGGLYQETQYFGPGTRLLVL.

The sample holds many counts of this clonotype. The V call is TRBV7-6, the J call TRBJ2-3, with D possibly being TRBD1 or TRBD2 (6 bases each). Germline loops: CDR1 SGHVS, CDR2 FNYEAQ. The CDR3 sequence is 17 residues long. V was clipped by 0 bases and J by 1 base, with 14 bases between them. The CDR3 here is CASSLALTGAGTDTQYF. The CDR3 coding sequence is TGTGCCAGCAGCTTAGCCCTAACGGGGGCGGGCACAGATACGCAGTATTTT.

V usage is TRBV4-3 and J usage is TRBJ2-3; D is unresolved. Looked up from germline, CDR1 is LGHNA and CDR2 is YSLEER. This CDR3 comprises 13 residues. The V end was cut by 6 bases, the J end by 5 bases, with 12 bases between. The CDR3 bases are TGCGCCAGCAGGAGATATCCGGGAGATACGCAGTATTTT. It encodes CASRRYPGDTQYF.

Concerning this clonotype itself: The junction does not match germline at one end; this may be a read error. The V call is TRBV20-1, the J call TRBJ2-2; no clear D. The CDR3 has 14 residues. In germline, CDR1 is DFQATT, CDR2 SNEGSKA (reference sequence). The CDR3: CGARDLGNTGELFF. CDR3 DNA sequence: TGCGGTGCTAGAGATCTCGGCAACACCGGGGAGCTGTTTTTT.

Many counts were recorded for this clonotype. V is TRBV9 and J is TRBJ2-3, with TRBD2 matching 14 bases. Germline V gives CDR1 SGDLS, CDR2 YYNGEE. This CDR3 is built from 18 residues. The V and J ends lost 3 bases and 2 bases, in that order; junction bases with no gene match: 8. CDR3: CASSAPGTSGGITDTQYF. The CDR3 bases are TGTGCCAGCAGCGCCCCCGGGACTAGCGGGGGAATCACAGATACGCAGTATTTT. The whole variable domain, filled in from reference TRBV9 and TRBJ2-3, reads DSGVTQTPKHLITATGQRVTLRCSPRSGDLSVYWYQQSLDQGLQFLIQYYNGEERAKGNILERFSAQQFPDLHSELNLSSLELGDSALYFCASSAPGTSGGITDTQYFGPGTRLTVL.

This clonotype was counted at least ten times. V usage is TRBV7-9 and J usage is TRBJ2-3; D gene unclear. This CDR3 has 16 amino acids. V was trimmed by 2 bases and J by 2 bases, leaving 14 bases between them. Per the germline V gene, CDR1 is SEHNR and CDR2 is FQNEAQ (reference sequence). CDR3: CASSLLTLVYTDTQYF. The DNA of the CDR3 is TGTGCCAGCAGCTTACTGACACTCGTTTACACAGATACGCAGTATTTT.

This chain links TRBV29-1 with TRBJ2-1, with D tentatively TRBD2 (7 bases). The V gene lost 3 bases and the J gene lost 1 base, with 16 bases spanning the gap. CDR1 is SQVTM, CDR2 ANQGSEA, per germline. CDR3 length: 16 amino acids. DNA for the CDR3: TGCAGCGTTGAGAAAGGGGGGGGGCCGTCCTACAATGAGCAGTTCTTC. Protein: CSVEKGGGPSYNEQFF.

This clonotype showed up many times. The chain recombines TRBV15 with TRBJ2-3, with D maybe TRBD2 (6 bases). The CDR3 has 15 residues. The V gene's germline CDR1 is LNHNV and CDR2 YYDKDF (reference sequence). V was trimmed by 2 bases and J by 0 bases, leaving 9 bases between them. The DNA of the CDR3 is TGTGCCACCAGCAGACCCGGGACTAGCACAGATACGCAGTATTTT. This encodes CATSRPGTSTDTQYF.

This clonotype was found many times. The J gene is TRBJ1-1, the V gene TRBV2; D may be TRBD1 (5 bases). Germline V gene sequence: CDR1 SNHLY, CDR2 FYNNEI. The CDR3 has 14 residues. V lost 8 bases, J lost 3 bases, and 16 bases lay in between. The CDR3 reads CASEVAGGHTEAFF. The CDR3 nucleotides read TGTGCCAGCGAGGTGGCGGGGGGACACACTGAAGCTTTCTTT.

This chain joins TRBV10-3 and TRBJ1-3; D unclear. The CDR3 loop spans 12 amino acids. V was shortened by 11 bases and J by 0 bases, with 8 bases between the two germline ends. Germline V CDR1 and CDR2: ENHRY, SYGVKD. The CDR3 DNA reads as TGTGCCGCCTTGAGCTCTGGAAACACCATATATTTT. Amino acids: CAALSSGNTIYF.

This clonotype was recorded at least ten times. V and J are TRBV14 and TRBJ2-5; TRBD2 matches at 7 bases. CDR3 size: 16 residues. Trimming took 4 bases from V and 1 from J; bases not matched to a gene: 9. Germline V gives CDR1 SGHDN, CDR2 FVKESK. In DNA, the CDR3 is TGTGCCAGCAGCCGGTCCGGGGGGTCCACCCAAGAGACCCAGTACTTC. Translating gives CASSRSGGSTQETQYF.

In this sample, this clonotype turned up a few times. The CDR3 region is CASRGTYGYTF. The CDR3 nucleotides are TGTGCCAGCAGGGGGACCTATGGCTACACCTTC. J is TRBJ1-2 and V is TRBV12-3 or TRBV12-4, with D tentatively TRBD1 (5 bases). V gave up 6 bases and J gave up 4 bases, with 6 bases separating them. The CDR3 runs 11 residues.

This clonotype was counted many times. V gene TRBV6-2 or TRBV6-3 combines with J gene TRBJ2-7; TRBD1 aligns across 8 bases. The CDR3 is 13 residues long. V gave up 8 bases and J gave up 6 bases; unmatched junction bases: 9. The V gene's germline CDR1 is MNHEY and CDR2 SVGEGT. Written as DNA, the CDR3 is TGTGCCAGCGAAGCAGGGGGCTATATCGAGCAGTACGTC. Its translation: CASEAGGYIEQYV.

V usage is TRBV20-1 and J usage is TRBJ2-3; the match to TRBD1 covers 7 bases. V lost 3 bases, J lost 1 base, and 10 bases stayed unmatched. The CDR3 has 16 residues. Germline V gene data show CDR1 as DFQATT and CDR2 as SNEGSKA (reference sequence). The CDR3 coding sequence is TGCAGTGCTAGCCCTTCCAGGGGGTCGGGCACAGATACGCAGTATTTT. Amino acid sequence: CSASPSRGSGTDTQYF.

Comment on this clonotype: Just one base apart from a much larger clone, this may be a read error. The rearrangement uses TRBV24-1 and TRBJ2-1; weak D call: TRBD1 (5 bases). Trimming removed 2 bases from V and 8 bases from J, with 15 bases in between. Germline CDR1 reads KGHDR; CDR2 reads SFDVKD. This CDR3 has 15 residues. CDR3 bases: TGTGCCACCAGTGATTCCTCTAGGGGCGCCGATGAGCAGTTCTTC. Encoded protein: CATSDSSRGADEQFF.

This sequence joins TRBV15 and TRBJ2-1; tentatively, D is TRBD2 (5 bases). CDR1 and CDR2 (germline): LNHNV, YYDKDF (reference sequence). The CDR3 is 14 amino acids. The V end lost 1 base, the J end lost 6 bases, and 10 bases lay between the germline ends. DNA of the CDR3: TGTGCCACCAGCAGAGCCCTAGCCGTCAATGAGCAGTTCTTC. Encoded protein: CATSRALAVNEQFF.

In this sample, this clonotype turned up many times. The V and J genes are TRBV7-2 and TRBJ2-6; perhaps TRBD2 as D (5 bases). V lost 3 bases to trimming and J lost 4 bases, with 10 bases between them. The germline CDR1 and CDR2 sequences are SGHTA and FQGNSA. The CDR3 is made up of 15 amino acids. CDR3 in amino acids: CASSFSGSGANVLTF. CDR3 sequence (DNA): TGTGCCAGCAGCTTTTCGGGGTCAGGGGCCAACGTCCTGACTTTC.

J is TRBJ1-5 and V is TRBV25-1; unclear D gene. Looked up from germline, CDR1 is MGHDK and CDR2 is SYGVNS. This CDR3 spans 13 amino acids. The V end lost 4 bases, the J end lost 4 bases, and 8 bases lay between the germline ends. CDR3: CASSALGNQPQHF. DNA for the CDR3: TGTGCCAGCAGTGCCCTGGGAAATCAGCCCCAGCATTTT.

This clonotype was observed many times. CDR3 nucleotides: TGTGCCAGCAGCCCTAACTCGTTATTAAAACTGACGAACTATGGCTACACCTTC. Its protein is CASSPNSLLKLTNYGYTF. V usage is TRBV7-9 and J usage is TRBJ1-2; D ambiguous. Trimming stripped 5 bases from V and 2 bases from J, with 24 bases between. This CDR3 comprises 18 residues. Germline V CDR1 and CDR2: SEHNR, FQNEAQ (reference sequence).

With regard to this clonotype: Just one base apart from a much larger clone, this may be a read error. The CDR3 does not close with the conserved phenylalanine or tryptophan, likely indicating a read error. The V and J genes are TRBV20-1 and TRBJ2-2, with a tentative D call TRBD1 (6 bases). From germline, CDR1 is DFQATT and CDR2 SNEGSKA (reference sequence). V gave up 5 bases and J gave up 1 base, with 11 bases separating them. The CDR3 is 14 amino acids. In DNA form, the CDR3 reads TGCAGTGCTTCCCCGGGACAGAACACCGGGGAGCTGTTTCTT. Its translation: CSASPGQNTGELFL.

About this clonotype itself: A much larger clone sits a single nucleotide away, making a read error possible. The chain carries TRBV12-3 or TRBV12-4 and TRBJ2-4; a possible D gene is TRBD1 (6 bases). The CDR3 spans 14 residues. The CDR3 region is CSSSLRGWVGIQYF. For the CDR3, the DNA is TGTTCCAGCAGTTTAAGGGGGTGGGTTGGCATTCAGTACTTC.

This clonotype showed up many times. This chain uses TRBV4-1 with TRBJ1-3, with 7 bases that match TRBD1. Germline CDR1 reads MGHRA; CDR2 reads YSYEKL. V lost 4 bases, J lost 3 bases, and 15 bases stayed unmatched. There are 18 residues in the CDR3. Here the CDR3 DNA reads TGCGCCAGCAGCCGTCCGACAGGGTCTATGGGGTTTGGAAACACCATATATTTT. Translating it yields CASSRPTGSMGFGNTIYF.

This clonotype was seen repeatedly, ten times or more. The chain has TRBV4-3 and TRBJ2-2; D is undetermined. V lost 4 bases and J 1 base, leaving 13 bases between the germline ends. Germline values: CDR1 LGHNA, CDR2 YSLEER. The CDR3 covers 16 residues. The CDR3 DNA sequence: TGCGCCAGCAGCCGCCTCCTCGGATGGAACACCGGGGAGCTGTTTTTT. Translating it yields CASSRLLGWNTGELFF.

This clonotype was counted a few times. The V gene is TRBV11-2, the J gene TRBJ2-1; TRBD2 matches 10 bases. The V gene end was trimmed by 0 bases and the J gene end by 8 bases; junction bases not matched to a gene: 7. The CDR3 is 16 amino acids. Germline V gene sequence: CDR1 SGHAT, CDR2 FQNNGV. CDR3 nucleotides: TGTGCCAGCAGCTTAGATCCCAGCGGGGGGGCCGATGAGCAGTTCTTC. This sequence encodes CASSLDPSGGADEQFF.